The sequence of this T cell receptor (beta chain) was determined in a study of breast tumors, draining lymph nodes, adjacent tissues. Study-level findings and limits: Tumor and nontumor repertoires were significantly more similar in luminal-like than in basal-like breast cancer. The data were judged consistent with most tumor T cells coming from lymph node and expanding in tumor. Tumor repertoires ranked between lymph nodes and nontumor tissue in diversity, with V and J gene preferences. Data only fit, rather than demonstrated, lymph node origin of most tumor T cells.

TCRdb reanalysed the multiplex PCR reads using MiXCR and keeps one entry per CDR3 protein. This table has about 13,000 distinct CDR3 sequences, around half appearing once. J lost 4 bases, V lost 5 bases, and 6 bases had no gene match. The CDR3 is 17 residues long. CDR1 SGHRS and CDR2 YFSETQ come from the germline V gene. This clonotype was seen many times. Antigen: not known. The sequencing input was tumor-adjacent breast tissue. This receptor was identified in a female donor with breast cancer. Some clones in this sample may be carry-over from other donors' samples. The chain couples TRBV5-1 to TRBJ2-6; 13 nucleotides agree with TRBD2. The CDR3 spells CASRRGLAGRGANVLTF. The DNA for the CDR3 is TGCGCCAGCAGAAGGGGACTAGCGGGAAGGGGGGCCAACGTCCTGACTTTC.